What follows are 21 T cell receptor beta chains derived from one specimen sequenced in a study of shared clonotypes between healthy human individuals. This table comes from immunoSEQ multiplex PCR, and its TCRdb copy is limited to in-frame clones, with some not included. The table lists about 600,000 clones, 70% to 80% of them singletons. The specimen was PBMCs. The source of these receptors is a middle-aged woman in good health. Some clones in this sample may be carry-over from other donors' samples.

This chain links TRBV5-4 with TRBJ1-1; D perhaps matches TRBD1 (5 bases). The V end lost 4 bases, the J end lost 0 bases, and 10 bases lay between the germline ends. This CDR3 has 14 amino acids. CDR1 SGHNT and CDR2 YYREEE come from the germline V gene (reference sequence). CDR3 in amino acids: CASSPDSMNTEAFF. In DNA form, the CDR3 reads TGTGCCAGCAGCCCTGACAGCATGAACACTGAAGCTTTCTTT.

The V call is TRBV28, the J call TRBJ1-5, with D hard to call. Trimming took 6 bases from V and 9 from J, leaving 18 bases between them. This CDR3 region has 14 residues. Germline values: CDR1 MDHEN, CDR2 SYDVKM. CDR3 DNA: TGTGCCAGCAGCCGACGGACCGGTATTAGGCCCCAGCATTTT. This encodes CASSRRTGIRPQHF.

The genes are TRBV2 and TRBJ2-3; a weak D match, TRBD2 (5 bases). CDR3 length equals 12 residues. V lost 1 base, J lost 8 bases, and 7 bases lay in between. From germline, CDR1 is SNHLY and CDR2 FYNNEI. The CDR3 loop reads CASSEVAGTQYF. DNA of the CDR3: TGTGCCAGCAGTGAAGTGGCGGGTACGCAGTATTTT.

J is TRBJ2-7 and V is TRBV27, with 8 bases aligning to TRBD2. The CDR3 is made up of 13 amino acids. Trimming at V came to 3 bases and at J to 5 bases, leaving 3 bases not matched to a gene. Germline lookup yields CDR1 MNHEY and CDR2 SMNVEV (reference sequence). The CDR3 is CASSLGLVNEQYF. DNA for the CDR3: TGTGCCAGCAGTTTGGGACTAGTTAACGAGCAGTACTTC.

The chain recombines TRBV28 with TRBJ1-5, with 8 positions matching TRBD1. Germline CDR1 reads MDHEN; CDR2 reads SYDVKM. With 1 base clipped from V and 9 bases from J, the junction kept 11 bases outside the gene matches. The CDR3 totals 16 residues. The CDR3 bases are TGTGCCAGCAGTTTATTGGCCGGACAGGGATTCTCGCCCCAGCATTTT. The encoded protein is CASSLLAGQGFSPQHF.

This clone was counted a few times. The CDR3: CATSRDWGAGSFYGYTF. The CDR3 DNA sequence: TGTGCCACCAGCAGAGATTGGGGGGCAGGTTCCTTCTATGGCTACACCTTC. This rearrangement joins TRBV15 to TRBJ1-2, with D possibly matching TRBD1 (6 bases). The germline CDR1 and CDR2 sequences are LNHNV and YYDKDF (reference sequence). The CDR3 covers 17 residues. Trimming shortened V by 0 bases and J by 4 bases, and 18 bases separated the two germline ends.

The J gene is TRBJ2-7, the V gene TRBV7-6, with 7 bases that match TRBD2. After removal of 1 base from V and 6 bases from J, the junction contained 12 bases not matched to a gene. Germline V CDR1 and CDR2: SGHVS, FNYEAQ. This CDR3 is built from 16 residues. In DNA, the CDR3 is TGTGCCAGCAGCTTAGAGAGCAGCGGGGCTGCTGGCGAGCAGTACTTC. Encoded protein: CASSLESSGAAGEQYF.

The chain links TRBV6-6 to TRBJ1-1; 8 bases align to TRBD1. Germline loops: CDR1 MNHNY, CDR2 SVGAGI (reference sequence). This CDR3 is built from 13 residues. Unmatched junction bases numbered 4, after V lost 0 bases and J lost 10 bases. The CDR3 spells CASSYSRGRPAFF. CDR3 bases: TGTGCCAGCAGTTACTCCAGGGGGCGACCAGCTTTCTTT.

About this clone: A much larger clone is a single base away; this may be a read error. The same CDR3 can be traced to other DNA sequences in this sample. J is TRBJ1-3 and V is TRBV9; no firm D call. Germline V gene lookup returns CDR1 SGDLS and CDR2 YYNGEE. There are 13 residues in the CDR3. Trimming cost V 0 bases and J 2 bases, with 3 bases left between them. CDR3 amino acids: CASSVGTGNTIYF. As DNA, the CDR3 is TGTGCCAGCAGCGTAGGGACTGGAAACACCATATATTTT.

A remark on this clone: A junction end diverges from the germline sequence, so it may reflect a read error. The chain is built from TRBV7-7 and TRBJ2-5; 9 bases are a match to TRBD1. CDR1 and CDR2 from the germline V gene are SSHAT and FNYEAQ (reference sequence). The CDR3 length is 15 residues. The CDR3 DNA follows: TGTGCTAGCAGCTGGGGGACAGGGCGACAAGAGACCCAGTACTTC. Its protein product is CASSWGTGRQETQYF.

The V and J genes are TRBV2 and TRBJ2-7, with a possible D match to TRBD1 (6 bases). With 4 bases removed from V and 2 bases from J, the gap between germline ends came to 9 bases. The germline V gene has CDR1 SNHLY and CDR2 FYNNEI. The CDR3 contains 13 residues. The DNA for the CDR3 is TGTGCCAGCAGTGGGGCAGGGGCCTACGAGCAGTACTTC. Encoded protein: CASSGAGAYEQYF.

This clone has only a few counts. The chain links TRBV9 to TRBJ2-7, with TRBD2 as a possible D gene (7 bases). The V gene's germline CDR1 is SGDLS and CDR2 YYNGEE. V was shortened by 3 bases and J by 2 bases, with 15 bases between the two germline ends. The CDR3 contains 15 residues. The CDR3 spells CASSAQGGGTYEQYF. CDR3 coding DNA: TGTGCCAGCAGCGCCCAAGGGGGGGGAACCTACGAGCAGTACTTC.

The chain recombines TRBV5-1 with TRBJ2-2, with TRBD2 identical over 11 bases. Germline V gives CDR1 SGHRS, CDR2 YFSETQ. J was trimmed by 3 bases and V by 4 bases; bases with no gene match: 8. CDR3 length equals 17 residues. The CDR3 coding sequence is TGCGCCAGCAGCCCGAAACCGGGACTAGCGGACACCGGGGAGCTGTTTTTT. Encoded protein: CASSPKPGLADTGELFF. The full variable domain, completed using reference TRBV5-1 and TRBJ2-2, is KAGVTQTPRYLIKTRGQQVTLSCSPISGHRSVSWYQQTPGQGLQFLFEYFSETQRNKGNFPGRFSGRQFSNSRSEMNVSTLELGDSALYLCASSPKPGLADTGELFFGEGSRLTVL.

The J gene is TRBJ2-3, the V gene TRBV7-3; D not resolved. The CDR3 spans 13 residues. CDR1 and CDR2 (germline): SGHTA, FQGTGA. Trimming removed 1 base at V and 4 bases at J, with 6 bases between. The CDR3 region is CASSLNWADTQYF. The CDR3 DNA reads as TGTGCCAGCAGCTTAAACTGGGCAGATACGCAGTATTTT.

The sample holds a few counts of this clone. This may stem from a read error, because a much larger clone lies one nucleotide away. This specimen includes other DNA sequences encoding the same CDR3. This chain links TRBV30 with TRBJ1-1; no firm D call. CDR3 length equals 14 residues. CDR1 is GTSNPN and CDR2 is SVGIG in the germline V gene (reference sequence). In DNA form, the CDR3 reads TGTGCCTGGAGTGTAACGGAGATGAACACTGAGGCTTTCTTT. This codes for CAWSVTEMNTEAFF. Using reference TRBV30 and TRBJ1-1 for the parts outside the CDR3, the full variable domain is SQTIHQWPATLVQPVGSPLSLECTVEGTSNPNLYWYRQAAGRGLQLLFYSVGIGQISSEVPQNLSASRPQDRQFILSSKKLLLSDSGFYLCAWSVTEMNTEAFFGQGTRLTVV.

The chain employs TRBV19 and TRBJ2-1, with TRBD1 matching 8 bases. Germline CDR1 is LNHDA and CDR2 is SQIVND (reference sequence). The trim removed 6 bases at V and 9 bases at J, leaving 7 bases unmatched. The CDR3 covers 13 residues. The CDR3 spells CASRLDRETEQFF. In nucleotides, the CDR3 is TGTGCCAGTAGGTTGGACAGGGAGACTGAGCAGTTCTTC. Based on the CDR3 plus reference TRBV19 and TRBJ2-1, the full variable domain is DGGITQSPKYLFRKEGQNVTLSCEQNLNHDAMYWYRQDPGQGLRLIYYSQIVNDFQKGDIAEGYSVSREKKESFPLTVTSAQKNPTAFYLCASRLDRETEQFFGPGTRLTVL.

The rearrangement joins TRBV7-3 to TRBJ1-1; D gene unclear. The CDR3 has 13 residues. Deletions cut 5 bases from V and 2 bases from J, with 9 bases between. In germline, CDR1 is SGHTA, CDR2 FQGTGA. CDR3 residues: CASSPQANTEAFF. The DNA of the CDR3 is TGTGCCAGCAGCCCCCAGGCTAACACTGAAGCTTTCTTT.

A remark on this clone: This CDR3 is also generated by other DNA sequences in the sample. The chain is built from TRBV6-1 and TRBJ2-7, with D perhaps being TRBD1 or TRBD2 (5 bases each). The germline gives CDR1 MNHNS, CDR2 SASEGT. Trimming took off 0 bases at V and 2 bases at J, with 11 bases between the two ends. The CDR3 consists of 15 residues. CDR3 sequence: CASSEAGTGAYEQYF. The CDR3 DNA follows: TGTGCCAGCAGTGAAGCAGGGACGGGTGCCTACGAGCAGTACTTC.

The chain is built from TRBV25-1 and TRBJ2-1; a weak D match, TRBD1 (6 bases). The CDR3 is 12 amino acids. Germline loops: CDR1 MGHDK, CDR2 SYGVNS. Trimming cost V 6 bases and J 4 bases, with 7 bases left between them. The CDR3 loop is CASSQGYNEQFF. The CDR3 DNA reads as TGTGCCAGCAGCCAGGGGTACAATGAGCAGTTCTTC.

This clone has only one observation. CDR3 coding DNA: TGTGCCAGCAGCTTAGCAGGCATCCTCTACAATGAGCAGTTCTTC. This gives the protein CASSLAGILYNEQFF. The gene calls are TRBV7-9 and TRBJ2-1; D unresolved. The V end lost 0 bases, the J end lost 3 bases, and 9 bases lay between the germline ends. The CDR3 is 15 residues long. Germline values: CDR1 SEHNR, CDR2 FQNEAQ (reference sequence).

This chain joins TRBV7-8 and TRBJ2-7, with no clear D. V lost 8 bases and J lost 2, with 13 bases in between. There are 13 residues in the CDR3. Germline V CDR1 and CDR2: SGHVS, FQNEAQ. CDR3 loop: CASSGRSPYEQYF. The CDR3 DNA is TGTGCCAGCTCGGGTAGGAGTCCCTACGAGCAGTACTTC.